The rows below give T cell receptor beta chains drawn from one sample of a study of T-cell reconstitution after alpha-beta-depleted transplantation in children. TCRdb ran MiXCR on the PCR reads and lists one entry per CDR3 protein. The data contain hundreds of thousands of distinct CDR3 sequences, 15% to 20% of them singletons. The sequences come from PBMCs, mostly from graft donor cells, collected 360 days after TCRalphabeta/CD19-depleted stem cell transplant. These receptors were taken from a male patient aged 10 to 17 who had a stem cell transplant for acute lymphoblastic leukemia, so the T cells may come from the graft donor. Both conserved end residues are part of each CDR3. The D gene is left open where the match is weak. Clone size is given for some rows only: seen once, a few or many times, or a class if the clone is expanded.

>few|TRBJ1-4|.|TRBV7-2
TGTGCCAGCAGCAGGGACCGACTCGATAATGAAAAACTGTTTTTT
CASSRDRLDNEKLFF
>.|TRBJ2-3|.|TRBV5-1
TGCGCCAGCAGCTTGAAAAGGGACACTAGGACGCAGTATTTT
CASSLKRDTRTQYF
>.|TRBJ2-1|TRBD1|TRBV18
TGTGCCAGCACAACTTCGGGACAGGGGTATGAGCAGTTCTTC
CASTTSGQGYEQFF
>.|TRBJ2-1|.|TRBV29-1
TGCAGCGTTGACCGGGCAGGCCCCCAGTTCTTC
CSVDRAGPQFF
>.|TRBJ1-2|.|TRBV7-9
TGTGCCAGCAGGCTGGGAAACTATGGCTACACCTTC
CASRLGNYGYTF
>many|TRBJ2-5|.|TRBV10-3
TGTGCCATCAGTGCGAGGGAAGGAGAGACCCAGTACTTC
CAISAREGETQYF
>.|TRBJ2-5|TRBD1|TRBV5-6
TGTGCCAGCAGCTTAATCTGGGACAGGGATCAAGAGACCCAGTACTTC
CASSLIWDRDQETQYF
>few|TRBJ2-1|.|TRBV7-6
TGTGCCAGCAGCCCCTCTCTTGGAGGAGCCAATGAGCAGTTCTTC
CASSPSLGGANEQFF
>few|TRBJ2-1|.|TRBV7-6
TGTGCCAGCAGCTTAGGGCCGGGAGCGAACGATGAGCAGTTCTTC
CASSLGPGANDEQFF
>.|TRBJ2-7|.|TRBV12-3/TRBV12-4
TGTGCCAGCAGAACTGGGCGGGACTACGAGCAGTACTTC
CASRTGRDYEQYF
>many|TRBJ2-1|TRBD2|TRBV5-1
TGCGCCAGCAGCTTGGTACTAGCGGGAGGGCAAGGCCATGAGCAGTTCTTC
CASSLVLAGGQGHEQFF
>few|TRBJ1-1|.|TRBV6-5
TGTGCCAGCAGTTACTCGTGGTTGGTCGGCAAGAAATTGAACACTGAAGCTTTCTTT
CASSYSWLVGKKLNTEAFF
>many|TRBJ2-1|.|TRBV3-1
TGTGCCAGCAGCCAAGAGGGAGGCATCTCCTACAATGAGCAGTTCTTC
CASSQEGGISYNEQFF
>few|TRBJ2-3|TRBD1|TRBV5-1
TGCGCCAGCAGCTTGGTAGGGGGCGTATGGGATACGCAGTATTTT
CASSLVGGVWDTQYF
>few|TRBJ2-1|.|TRBV5-1
TGCGCCAGCACCCAGGACAGATACAATGAGCAGTTCTTC
CASTQDRYNEQFF
>.|TRBJ2-2|.|TRBV2
TGTGCCAGCAGCCTGCCAGGGGGGGGGAACACCGGGGAGCTGTTTTTT
CASSLPGGGNTGELFF
>.|TRBJ2-1|TRBD2|TRBV12-3/TRBV12-4
TGTGCCAGCAGTGGACTAGCGGAGGGGCATGAGCAGTTCTTC
CASSGLAEGHEQFF
>many|TRBJ2-5|.|TRBV4-2
TGTGCCAGCAGCTATGAAGAGACCCAGTACTTC
CASSYEETQYF
>few|TRBJ1-2|.|TRBV4-1
TGCGCCAGCAGCCAAGTAATCCCGAAACGACACTATGGCTACACCTTC
CASSQVIPKRHYGYTF
>few|TRBJ1-6|TRBD1|TRBV7-6
TGTGCCAGCAGCTTAGTACCCCCGAGGACAGGGGATTCACCCCTCCACTTT
CASSLVPPRTGDSPLHF
>.|TRBJ1-5|.|TRBV18
TGTGCCAGCTCACGGGGCCCATTCGATCAGCCCCAGCATTTT
CASSRGPFDQPQHF
>.|TRBJ2-7|.|TRBV29-1
TGCAGCGTTGCACATCGGCTGAGCTCCTACGAGCAGTACTTC
CSVAHRLSSYEQYF
>few|TRBJ2-5|TRBD2|TRBV6-1
TGTGCCAGCGGTCTAGCGGGAGTTAGAGAGACCCAGTACTTC
CASGLAGVRETQYF
>few|TRBJ2-7|.|TRBV3-1
TGTGCCAGCAGCCAAGGTGCCGGGGGCGGCTCCCTCTCGGAGTACTTC
CASSQGAGGGSLSEYF
>few|TRBJ2-7|.|TRBV13
TGTGCCAGCAGCCTGAGGACAGCGATAGCCTACGAGCAGTACTTC
CASSLRTAIAYEQYF
>once|TRBJ2-2|.|TRBV7-3
TGTGCCAGCAGCTTACTACAGGGTGGGACCGGGGAGCTGTTTTTT
CASSLLQGGTGELFF
>.|TRBJ1-6|TRBD1|TRBV7-3
TGTGCCAGCAGCTTCCGGGACAGGACTTCACCCCTCCACTTT
CASSFRDRTSPLHF
>.|TRBJ2-3|TRBD1|TRBV7-9
TGTGCCAGCAGACTTGGGACAGGGGAGGAGTATTTT
CASRLGTGEEYF
>.|TRBJ2-1|TRBD2|TRBV11-2
TGTGCCAGCAGCTCGAGTAGCGGGAGGAGCGGACGAGAGAGTGAGCAGTTCTTC
CASSSSSGRSGRESEQFF
>many|TRBJ2-1|TRBD1|TRBV12-3/TRBV12-4
TGTGCCAGCAGTTTAGGAAGAGGGACAGGGGGGAACAATGAGCAGTTCTTC
CASSLGRGTGGNNEQFF
>.|TRBJ2-3|.|TRBV7-8
TGTGCCAGCAGCCCCCGGGTGACTAGGGGGAGCACAGATACGCAGTATTTT
CASSPRVTRGSTDTQYF
>.|TRBJ2-1|.|TRBV7-9
TGTGCCAGCAGCTCCCCTGTTTGGCGTGAGCAGTTCTTC
CASSSPVWREQFF
>few|TRBJ2-7|.|TRBV7-8
TGTGCCAGCAGCCCCTGGGCCACCGTGAGCTCCTACGAGCAGTACTTC
CASSPWATVSSYEQYF
>few|TRBJ2-7|.|TRBV15
TGTGCCACCAGCAGGTACACGGGTTACGAGCAGTACTTC
CATSRYTGYEQYF
>.|TRBJ2-3|.|TRBV5-1
TGCGCCAGCAGGGATCCTGGAGCAGATACGCAGTATTTT
CASRDPGADTQYF
>many|TRBJ2-4|TRBD2|TRBV20-1
TGCAGTGCTCCCGTAGCGGGAGGTCACAACATTCAGTACTTC
CSAPVAGGHNIQYF
>.|TRBJ2-7|.|TRBV27
TGTGCCAGCAGTTACGGGGCCACCTACGAGCAGTACTTC
CASSYGATYEQYF
>many|TRBJ2-1|.|TRBV7-9
TGTGCCAGCAGCAGTCGGAGGAATGAGCAGTTCTTC
CASSSRRNEQFF
>few|TRBJ2-1|TRBD2|TRBV18
TGTGCCAGCTTCCCTCTAGCGGGAGGTTCGGCAAATGAGCAGTTCTTC
CASFPLAGGSANEQFF
>few|TRBJ1-2|.|TRBV3-1
TGTGCCAGCAGCCAAGATAGTGGAGGCTACACCTTC
CASSQDSGGYTF
>.|TRBJ2-1|TRBD2|TRBV4-1
TGCGCCAGCAGCCACCTGGGAACTAGCGGGAGTAGCGACAATGAGCAGTTCTTC
CASSHLGTSGSSDNEQFF
>.|TRBJ2-7|TRBD2|TRBV7-9
TGTGCCAGCAGCTCAGGACTAGCGGCCGAGCAGTACTTC
CASSSGLAAEQYF
>.|TRBJ2-7|.|TRBV14
TGTGCCAGCAGTGCGACGGGAGTTGCCCTCTCTGAGCAGTACTTC
CASSATGVALSEQYF
>.|TRBJ1-4|.|TRBV25-1
TGTGCCAGCAGTGACCCGGGGGAAAAACTGTTTTTT
CASSDPGEKLFF
>few|TRBJ2-1|.|TRBV29-1
TGCAGCGTTGGAGGCGGGAGAGGGGGAGAGCAGTTCTTC
CSVGGGRGGEQFF
>few|TRBJ2-1|.|TRBV4-1
TGCGCCAGCAGTCCCCGTGAGGTAGGACCATTCTCCTACAATGAGCAGTTCTTC
CASSPREVGPFSYNEQFF
>.|TRBJ2-1|TRBD2|TRBV3-1
TGTGCCAGCAGCCGTGGACTAGCGGGAGCCAATGAGCAGTTCTTC
CASSRGLAGANEQFF
>.|TRBJ1-3|.|TRBV15
TGTGCCACCAGCAGAGATAAGGCAATCTCTGGAAACACCATATATTTT
CATSRDKAISGNTIYF
>.|TRBJ1-5|.|TRBV27
TGTGCCAGCAGTCCGGGGCGGGGGCCCCCTTATAGCAATCAGCCCCAGCATTTT
CASSPGRGPPYSNQPQHF
>few|TRBJ2-1|.|TRBV10-2
TGCGCCAGCAGTGAGTCGAGTGTCGGGAGAGGGTCCTACAATGAGCAGTTCTTC
CASSESSVGRGSYNEQFF
>few|TRBJ2-1|TRBD2|TRBV14
TGTGCCAGCAGCCTGCTAGCGGGAGGCGAGTTCTTC
CASSLLAGGEFF
>.|TRBJ1-1|.|TRBV19
TGTGCCAGTAGTACGGGACCCCCAGAGGGCCCTGAAGCTTTCTTT
CASSTGPPEGPEAFF
>many|TRBJ2-3|TRBD1|TRBV18
TGTGCCAGCTCACCATACATGGGACAGGGAGCAGATACGCAGTATTTT
CASSPYMGQGADTQYF
>many|TRBJ2-3|TRBD2|TRBV7-8
TGTGCCAGCAGCTTCGTCCCCTATCGCGGGAGAGATATTGCTACGCAGTATTTT
CASSFVPYRGRDIATQYF
>few|TRBJ2-5|TRBD1|TRBV2
TGTGCCAGCACCTTGACAGGGGGCTCGAAGACCCAGTACTTC
CASTLTGGSKTQYF
>.|TRBJ1-4|.|TRBV9
TGTGCCAGCAGCGTAGCTGGCAGGCGATATGAAAAACTGTTTTTT
CASSVAGRRYEKLFF
>.|TRBJ1-2|TRBD1|TRBV3-1
TGTGCCAGCAGCCGGTCACAGGGGCCCTATGGCTACACCTTC
CASSRSQGPYGYTF
>.|TRBJ2-1|TRBD2|TRBV20-1
TGCAGTGCTACGCCGAGGCTAGCGGGAGGTGCCTGGGCCTTCTGGGGGAATGAGCAGTTCTTC
CSATPRLAGGAWAFWGNEQFF
>.|TRBJ2-7|.|TRBV10-3
TGTGCCATCAGTCAGAGCCCGGGGAATTCCTACGAGCAGTACTTC
CAISQSPGNSYEQYF
>.|TRBJ1-2|.|TRBV28
TGTGCCAGCAGTTTAATGGGGGGCATCTATGGCTACACCTTC
CASSLMGGIYGYTF